One T cell receptor (beta chain) is described in this entry. The target antigen is unknown. Possible read error: a much larger clone is one base away. The entry originates in a study of post-analysis software for immune sequencing data. General study points: Compared with controls, patients had more of five TRBV segments, including TRBV5-6, TRBV5-1 and TRBV20-1.

In germline, CDR1 is SGDLS, CDR2 YYNGEE. Trimming removed 0 bases from V and 3 bases from J, with 13 bases in between. There are 16 residues in the CDR3. Presence of unique molecular identifiers characterized the TCR beta cDNA libraries. TCRdb reprocessed the PCR reads via MiXCR and lists one record per CDR3 protein. The sample holds around 400,000 distinct CDR3 sequences, approximately 33% seen once. This clonotype was sampled from a girl aged 10 to 17 with multiple sclerosis. The sequencing input was blood. The rearrangement joins TRBV9 to TRBJ2-1, with D possibly TRBD1 on 6 matching bases. The CDR3 nucleotides are TGTGCCAGCAGCGTAGCTGATAGCAGGGGCTACAATGAGCAGTTCTTC. This gives the protein CASSVADSRGYNEQFF.